The text below deals with one T cell receptor beta chain. Amplification used 60 Vbeta primers and 13 Jbeta primers. Some clones are missing from TCRdb's copy, which holds only in-frame ones; the method was immunoSEQ multiplex PCR. The sample shows 250,000 to 350,000 clones, just over 85% of them seen only once. These data come from a study of cytomegalovirus exposure and HLA in healthy donors. V lost 0 bases and J lost 1; bases outside the gene matches: 6. Looked up from germline, CDR1 is SEHNR and CDR2 is FQNEAQ (reference sequence). The CDR3 runs 19 residues. What was sequenced was PBMCs. The TCR comes from a man aged 40-55 years in good health and CMV-seropositive. The chain uses TRBV7-9 and TRBJ2-3, with 14 bases lining up with TRBD2. As DNA, the CDR3 is TGTGCCAGCAGCTTAGCGCGGGGACTAGCGGGAGTTGGCACAGATACGCAGTATTTT. Translated: CASSLARGLAGVGTDTQYF. Filled out from reference TRBV7-9 and TRBJ2-3, the complete variable domain reads DTGVSQNPRHKITKRGQNVTFRCDPISEHNRLYWYRQTLGQGPEFLTYFQNEAQLEKSRLLSDRFSAERPKGSFSTLEIQRTEQGDSAMYLCASSLARGLAGVGTDTQYFGPGTRLTVL.